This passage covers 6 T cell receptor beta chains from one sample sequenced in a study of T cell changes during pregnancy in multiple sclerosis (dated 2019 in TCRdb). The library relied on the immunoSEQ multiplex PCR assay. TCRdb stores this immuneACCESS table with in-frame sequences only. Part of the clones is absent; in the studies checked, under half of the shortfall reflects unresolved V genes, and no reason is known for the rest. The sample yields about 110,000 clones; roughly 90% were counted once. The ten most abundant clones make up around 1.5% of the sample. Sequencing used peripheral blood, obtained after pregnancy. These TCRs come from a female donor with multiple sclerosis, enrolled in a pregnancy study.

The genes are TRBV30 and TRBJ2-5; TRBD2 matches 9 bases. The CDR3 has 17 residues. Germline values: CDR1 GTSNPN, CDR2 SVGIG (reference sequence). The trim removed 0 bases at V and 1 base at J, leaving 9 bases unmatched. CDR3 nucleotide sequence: TGTGCCTGGAGTGTAAATTTAGCGGGAGTAGGCCAAGAGACCCAGTACTTC. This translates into CAWSVNLAGVGQETQYF.

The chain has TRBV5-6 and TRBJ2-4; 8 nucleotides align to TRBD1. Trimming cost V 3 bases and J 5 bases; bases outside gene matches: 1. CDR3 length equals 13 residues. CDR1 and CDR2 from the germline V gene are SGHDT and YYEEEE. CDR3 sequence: CASSSGQENIQYF. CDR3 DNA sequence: TGTGCCAGCAGCTCGGGACAGGAAAACATTCAGTACTTC.

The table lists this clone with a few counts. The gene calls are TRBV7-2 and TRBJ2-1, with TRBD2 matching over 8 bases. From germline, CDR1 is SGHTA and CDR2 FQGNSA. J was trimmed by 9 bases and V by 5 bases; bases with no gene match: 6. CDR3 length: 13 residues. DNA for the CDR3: TGTGCCAGCAGCGGACTAGCATTGACTGAGCAGTTCTTC. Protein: CASSGLALTEQFF.

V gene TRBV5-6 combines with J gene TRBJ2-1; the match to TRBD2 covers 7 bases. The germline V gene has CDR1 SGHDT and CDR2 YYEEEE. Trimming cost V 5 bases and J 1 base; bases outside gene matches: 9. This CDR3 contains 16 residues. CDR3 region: CASRGIGGGSYNEQFF. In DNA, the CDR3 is TGTGCCAGCAGGGGAATCGGCGGGGGTTCCTACAATGAGCAGTTCTTC. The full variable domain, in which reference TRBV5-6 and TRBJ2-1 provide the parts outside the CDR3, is DAGVTQSPTHLIKTRGQQVTLRCSPKSGHDTVSWYQQALGQGPQFIFQYYEEEERQRGNFPDRFSGHQFPNYSSELNVNALLLGDSALYLCASRGIGGGSYNEQFFGPGTRLTVL.

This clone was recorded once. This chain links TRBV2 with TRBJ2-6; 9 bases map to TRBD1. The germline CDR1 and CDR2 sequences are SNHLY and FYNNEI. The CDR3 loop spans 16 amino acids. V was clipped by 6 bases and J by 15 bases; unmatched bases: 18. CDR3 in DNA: TGTGCCAGCAGCTCCCCGTCCGGGACAGGGACTACAAGCCTGACTTTC. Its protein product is CASSSPSGTGTTSLTF. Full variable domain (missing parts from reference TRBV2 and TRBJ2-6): EPEVTQTPSHQVTQMGQEVILRCVPISNHLYFYWYRQILGQKVEFLVSFYNNEISEKSEIFDDQFSVERPDGSNFTLKIRSTKLEDSAMYFCASSSPSGTGTTSLTFGAGSRLTVL.

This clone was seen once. The CDR3 spells CASSYGLLGRTGELFF. CDR3 sequence (DNA): TGTGCCAGCAGTTACGGCCTCCTGGGGAGGACCGGGGAGCTGTTTTTT. The rearrangement uses TRBV6-6 and TRBJ2-2; D possibly corresponds to TRBD2 (6 bases). Germline V gene lookup returns CDR1 MNHNY and CDR2 SVGAGI (reference sequence). This CDR3 is 16 amino acids long. Trimming left V 2 bases short and J 5 bases short, with 15 bases between.